These 13 T cell receptor beta chains were all obtained from the same sample, sequenced in a study of blood T cell repertoires in COVID-19. Repertoires were generated with immunoSEQ multiplex PCR, while TCRdb's copy carries only in-frame clones and drops some. The sample shows 180,000 or so clones, approximately 78% of them seen only once. Material for sequencing was peripheral blood. All receptors derive from a woman older than 75 with COVID-19, enrolled during active disease.

The chain joins TRBV27 to TRBJ2-1; D may be TRBD1 (5 bases). V was clipped by 3 bases and J by 8 bases, with 14 bases between them. Germline CDR1 reads MNHEY; CDR2 reads SMNVEV (reference sequence). This CDR3 spans 14 amino acids. The CDR3 here is CASSFGRAPDEQFF. CDR3 DNA: TGTGCCAGCAGTTTTGGCAGGGCCCCCGATGAGCAGTTCTTC.

This chain connects TRBV3-1 (or the pseudogene TRBV3-2) to TRBJ2-7; TRBD1 matches 7 bases. The CDR3 has 15 amino acids. V trimming: 4 bases; J trimming: 0 bases; junction bases outside the gene matches: 6. The germline V gene encodes CDR1 LGHDT and CDR2 YNNKEL (reference sequence). The CDR3 DNA reads TGTGCCAGCAGCCCTGCCAACAGGGGCTCCTACGAGCAGTACTTC. Translating it yields CASSPANRGSYEQYF.

V is TRBV11-2 and J is TRBJ2-7, with 9 nucleotides matching TRBD1. The V gene end was trimmed by 5 bases and the J gene end by 1 base; junction bases not matched to a gene: 6. Germline V gives CDR1 SGHAT, CDR2 FQNNGV. The CDR3 runs 15 residues. The CDR3 DNA follows: TGTGCCAGCAGCAGGGACAGGGCCAAGTCCTACGAGCAGTACTTC. Encoded protein: CASSRDRAKSYEQYF. Complete variable domain (other parts from reference TRBV11-2 and TRBJ2-7): EAGVAQSPRYKIIEKRQSVAFWCNPISGHATLYWYQQILGQGPKLLIQFQNNGVVDDSQLPKDRFSAERLKGVDSTLKIQPAKLEDSAVYLCASSRDRAKSYEQYFGPGTRLTVT.

The chain is built from TRBV11-3 and TRBJ1-2; perhaps TRBD1 as D (6 bases). The CDR3 covers 18 residues. The germline V gene has CDR1 SGHNT and CDR2 YENEEA. Trimming took off 4 bases at V and 4 bases at J, with 25 bases between the two ends. The DNA for the CDR3 is TGTGCCAGCAGCTCAGGAGGCTCTAAGGGGGTTCGGACCTATGGCTACACCTTC. It encodes CASSSGGSKGVRTYGYTF.

The chain has TRBV27 and TRBJ2-5; possible D gene TRBD2, 6 bases. Trimming pared 5 bases from V and 7 bases from J, leaving 17 bases between. The germline V gene has CDR1 MNHEY and CDR2 SMNVEV (reference sequence). This CDR3 is 14 amino acids long. Here the CDR3 reads CASSPRSGAGTQYF. The CDR3 nucleotides read TGTGCCAGCAGTCCCCGCTCGGGAGCTGGGACCCAGTACTTC.

This clone was seen once. The chain joins TRBV15 to TRBJ2-2; TRBD1 might be the D (6 bases). Germline CDR1 is LNHNV and CDR2 is YYDKDF (reference sequence). V lost 1 base and J 5 bases, leaving 17 bases between the germline ends. The CDR3 has 17 amino acids. DNA for the CDR3: TGTGCCACCAGCAGAGGGGGGCGGACAGTCAGTACCGGGGAGCTGTTTTTT. This sequence encodes CATSRGGRTVSTGELFF.

The CDR3 nucleotides read TGTGCCAGCAGCCAAAGAGGCGTGAGAGCTTTCTTT. It is translated as CASSQRGVRAFF. The chain links TRBV14 to TRBJ1-1, with D unresolved. Per germline, CDR1 SGHDN and CDR2 FVKESK. The CDR3 runs 12 residues. Between the trimmed V and J ends, which lost 2 bases and 10 bases, there was a span of 11 bases.

The chain links TRBV5-1 to TRBJ1-4; D may be TRBD1 (5 bases). This CDR3 has 15 residues. Trimming stripped 0 bases from V and 5 bases from J, with 11 bases between. CDR1 and CDR2 from the germline V gene are SGHRS and YFSETQ. CDR3 sequence: CASSLDGRANEKLFF. CDR3 sequence (DNA): TGCGCCAGCAGCTTGGATGGCAGGGCAAATGAAAAACTGTTTTTT.

The count of this clone is one. The rearrangement links TRBV6-5 to TRBJ2-7; 9 positions agree with TRBD1. The CDR3 is 15 amino acids. Germline V gene data show CDR1 as MNHEY and CDR2 as SVGAGI. Losses at the gene ends were 6 bases for V and 5 bases for J; bases not matched to a gene: 11. CDR3 DNA sequence: TGTGCCAGCAGCGGGATGGACAGGGGTGAGGACGAGCAGTACTTC. It specifies CASSGMDRGEDEQYF.

This clone has a handful of counts. The gene calls are TRBV14 and TRBJ1-2; no definite D call. Trimming removed 1 base from V and 5 bases from J, with 14 bases in between. Germline loops: CDR1 SGHDN, CDR2 FVKESK. The CDR3 is made up of 15 amino acids. The CDR3 DNA reads TGTGCCAGCAGCCAAGCCGCACCCAGGAGGTATGGCTACACCTTC. Residues: CASSQAAPRRYGYTF.

The rearrangement joins TRBV29-1 to TRBJ2-7; D is possibly TRBD1 (5 bases). Trimming removed 4 bases at V and 7 bases at J, with 14 bases between. Germline V lookup: CDR1 SQVTM, CDR2 ANQGSEA. The CDR3 covers 12 residues. In DNA, the CDR3 is TGCAGCGTTGGTCCCAGGGCAGGGGAGCAGTACTTC. Its translation: CSVGPRAGEQYF.

The chain is built from TRBV4-2 and TRBJ1-2; 9 bases match TRBD1. Germline loops: CDR1 LGHNA, CDR2 YNFKEQ. V gave up 2 bases and J gave up 3 bases; unmatched junction bases: 4. The CDR3 spans 15 residues. CDR3 protein: CASSQIQGAYYGYTF. The CDR3 DNA follows: TGTGCCAGCAGCCAAATACAGGGGGCGTACTATGGCTACACCTTC.

The chain combines TRBV5-4 with TRBJ1-2, with 9 bases lining up with TRBD1. From germline, CDR1 is SGHNT and CDR2 YYREEE (reference sequence). The CDR3 is 14 residues long. After removal of 4 bases from V and 3 bases from J, the junction contained 4 bases not matched to a gene. CDR3: CASSPGTGYYGYTF. In DNA form, the CDR3 reads TGTGCCAGCAGCCCCGGGACAGGGTACTATGGCTACACCTTC.